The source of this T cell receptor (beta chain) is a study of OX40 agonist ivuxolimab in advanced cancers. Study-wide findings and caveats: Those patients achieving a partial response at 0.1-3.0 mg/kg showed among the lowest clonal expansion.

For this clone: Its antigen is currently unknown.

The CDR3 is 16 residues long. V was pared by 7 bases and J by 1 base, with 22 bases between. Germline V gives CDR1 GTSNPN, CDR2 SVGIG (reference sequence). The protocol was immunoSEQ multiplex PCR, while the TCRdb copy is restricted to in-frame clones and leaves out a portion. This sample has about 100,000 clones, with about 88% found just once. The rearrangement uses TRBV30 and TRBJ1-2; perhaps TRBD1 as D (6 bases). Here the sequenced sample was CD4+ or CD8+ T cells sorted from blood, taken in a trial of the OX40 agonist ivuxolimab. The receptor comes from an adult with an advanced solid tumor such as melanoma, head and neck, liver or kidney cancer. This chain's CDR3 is CAYGTLNRGFNYGYTF. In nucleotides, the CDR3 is TGTGCCTACGGGACACTGAATCGGGGATTTAACTATGGCTACACCTTC. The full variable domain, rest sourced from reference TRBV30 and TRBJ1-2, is SQTIHQWPATLVQPVGSPLSLECTVEGTSNPNLYWYRQAAGRGLQLLFYSVGIGQISSEVPQNLSASRPQDRQFILSSKKLLLSDSGFYLCAYGTLNRGFNYGYTFGSGTRLTVV.